Many counts were recorded for the clone carrying this T cell receptor (beta chain). The data belong to a study of CD8 T cells in ankylosing spondylitis. After removal of 1 base from V and 6 bases from J, the junction contained 9 bases not matched to a gene. The CDR3 consists of 15 residues. CDR1 DFQATT and CDR2 SNEGSKA come from the germline V gene (reference sequence). From the 5' RACE reads, TCRdb called clonotypes with MiXCR, one entry per CDR3 protein. The sample carries under 85,000 distinct CDR3 sequences, over 4% recorded once. The origin of this receptor is a male donor with ankylosing spondylitis or in good health (not recorded which). V and J are TRBV20-1 and TRBJ2-3; 8 bases map to TRBD1. The specimen sequenced was blood, either unsorted or a sorted T cell fraction (not recorded which). CDR3 region: CSARVGQGAGDTQYF. DNA for the CDR3: TGCAGTGCTAGAGTGGGGCAGGGGGCTGGGGATACGCAGTATTTT.